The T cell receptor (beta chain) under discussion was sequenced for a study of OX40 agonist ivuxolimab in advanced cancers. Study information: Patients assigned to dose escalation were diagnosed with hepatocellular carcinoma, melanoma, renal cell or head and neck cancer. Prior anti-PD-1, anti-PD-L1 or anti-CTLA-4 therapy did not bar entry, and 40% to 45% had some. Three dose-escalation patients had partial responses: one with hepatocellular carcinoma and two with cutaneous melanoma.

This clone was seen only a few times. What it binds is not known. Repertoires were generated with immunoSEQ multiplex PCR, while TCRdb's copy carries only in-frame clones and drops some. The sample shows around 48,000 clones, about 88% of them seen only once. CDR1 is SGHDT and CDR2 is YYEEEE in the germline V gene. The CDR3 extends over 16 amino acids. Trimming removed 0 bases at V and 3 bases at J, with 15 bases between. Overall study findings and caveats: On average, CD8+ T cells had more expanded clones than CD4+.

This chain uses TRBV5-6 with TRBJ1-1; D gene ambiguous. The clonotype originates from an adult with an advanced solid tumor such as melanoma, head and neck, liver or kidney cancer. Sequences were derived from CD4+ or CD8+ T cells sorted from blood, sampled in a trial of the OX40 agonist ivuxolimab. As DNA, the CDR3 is TGTGCCAGCAGCTTGGAATTCGGGAATATACACACTGAAGCTTTCTTT. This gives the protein CASSLEFGNIHTEAFF. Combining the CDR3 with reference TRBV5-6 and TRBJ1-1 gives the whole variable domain DAGVTQSPTHLIKTRGQQVTLRCSPKSGHDTVSWYQQALGQGPQFIFQYYEEEERQRGNFPDRFSGHQFPNYSSELNVNALLLGDSALYLCASSLEFGNIHTEAFFGQGTRLTVV.